The 2 T cell receptor beta chains presented below share a single source sample, sequenced in a study of spatial heterogeneity in lung cancer. Time point meaning: sample taken at primary tumor resection. No cell sorting; template was whole RNA from tumor, lung tissue or PBMC. MiXCR was run by TCRdb on the 5' RACE reads, yielding one entry per CDR3 protein. This table holds 15,000 or so distinct CDR3 sequences, 14% found once. The starting material was PBMCs, obtained at surgery. These receptors were collected from a male donor with early-stage non-small cell lung cancer.

This clonotype has a handful of counts. The chain uses TRBV6-6 and TRBJ1-2; D is uncertain. V lost 2 bases and J 5 bases, leaving 15 bases between the germline ends. The CDR3 has 15 amino acids. CDR1 MNHNY and CDR2 SVGAGI come from the germline V gene (reference sequence). CDR3: CASSYRYRRIYGYTF. The CDR3 coding sequence is TGTGCCAGCAGTTACCGGTATCGCAGGATATATGGCTACACCTTC.

The V and J genes are TRBV7-2 and TRBJ2-2; 7 nucleotides line up with TRBD2. Trimming at V came to 2 bases and at J to 6 bases, leaving 12 bases not matched to a gene. This CDR3 is built from 17 residues. Germline V gene sequence: CDR1 SGHTA, CDR2 FQGNSA. CDR3 in DNA: TGTGCCAGCAGCTTATTATCGGCGGCTAGCGGTCCCGGGGAGCTGTTTTTT. Protein: CASSLLSAASGPGELFF.